This entry lists 15 T cell receptor beta chains sequenced from one sample in a study of cytomegalovirus exposure and HLA in healthy donors. Researchers ran the PCR with 60 Vbeta and 13 Jbeta primers. The assay was immunoSEQ multiplex PCR, and TCRdb's table has in-frame clones only and misses some. This sample yields tens of thousands of clones, of which more than 55% are seen a single time; around 2.5% belongs to the top ten. Input material: PBMCs. These receptors were collected from a human donor in good health.

The rearrangement links TRBV6-1 to TRBJ1-1; 9 bases match TRBD1. The junction had 10 bases not matched to a gene; V was cut back by 4 bases and J by 4 bases. The CDR3 consists of 16 residues. The germline V gene has CDR1 MNHNS and CDR2 SASEGT. CDR3 bases: TGTGCCAGCAGTGCTCGAAGGGGACAGGGCTCCACTGAAGCTTTCTTT. Amino acids: CASSARRGQGSTEAFF.

The chain has TRBV7-9 and TRBJ2-1; 8 positions match TRBD2. Per germline, CDR1 SEHNR and CDR2 FQNEAQ (reference sequence). The CDR3 contains 17 residues. With 2 bases clipped from V and 6 bases from J, the junction kept 12 bases outside the gene matches. The CDR3 nucleotides read TGTGCCAGCAGCTTATGGGGGCGGGGGGACGACATCAATGAGCAGTTCTTC. This encodes CASSLWGRGDDINEQFF. Based on the CDR3 plus reference TRBV7-9 and TRBJ2-1, the full variable domain is DTGVSQNPRHKITKRGQNVTFRCDPISEHNRLYWYRQTLGQGPEFLTYFQNEAQLEKSRLLSDRFSAERPKGSFSTLEIQRTEQGDSAMYLCASSLWGRGDDINEQFFGPGTRLTVL.

This clone was seen a single time. The chain couples TRBV2 to TRBJ1-2; 7 bases are shared with TRBD1. CDR1 and CDR2 (germline): SNHLY, FYNNEI. Germline trimming cut 4 bases from V and 11 bases from J; bases unmatched to any gene: 13. The CDR3 extends over 14 amino acids. CDR3 loop: CASSVGRGALWYTF. The CDR3 coding sequence is TGTGCCAGCAGTGTCGGCAGGGGGGCCCTTTGGTACACCTTC.

The chain uses TRBV7-2 and TRBJ1-2; 7 bases agree with TRBD1. Germline V lookup: CDR1 SGHTA, CDR2 FQGNSA. J lost 0 bases, V lost 3 bases, and 1 base had no gene match. CDR3 length equals 14 residues. In DNA, the CDR3 is TGTGCCAGCAGCTTTGGGACAGCTAACTATGGCTACACCTTC. Translation: CASSFGTANYGYTF.

The gene calls are TRBV7-9 and TRBJ2-3; D gene unclear. The germline V gene has CDR1 SEHNR and CDR2 FQNEAQ (reference sequence). This CDR3 is 14 amino acids long. V lost 5 bases, J lost 3 bases, and 12 bases lay in between. The CDR3 loop is CASSHDTDTDTQYF. CDR3 coding DNA: TGTGCCAGCAGCCACGACACCGATACAGATACGCAGTATTTT. The complete variable domain, with remaining parts taken from reference TRBV7-9 and TRBJ2-3, reads DTGVSQNPRHKITKRGQNVTFRCDPISEHNRLYWYRQTLGQGPEFLTYFQNEAQLEKSRLLSDRFSAERPKGSFSTLEIQRTEQGDSAMYLCASSHDTDTDTQYFGPGTRLTVL.

V and J are TRBV7-9 and TRBJ2-1; D unresolved. The CDR3 sequence is 12 residues long. Trimming pared 6 bases from V and 5 bases from J, leaving 8 bases between. The germline V gene encodes CDR1 SEHNR and CDR2 FQNEAQ (reference sequence). This CDR3 is CASSPVDNEQFF. In nucleotides, the CDR3 is TGTGCCAGCAGTCCCGTTGACAATGAGCAGTTCTTC.

The chain is built from TRBV15 and TRBJ1-6, with D possibly being TRBD1 (6 bases). The V gene lost 3 bases and the J gene lost 0 bases, with 12 bases spanning the gap. The length of the CDR3 is 17 residues. Germline V gives CDR1 LNHNV, CDR2 YYDKDF (reference sequence). This CDR3 is CATSRGTGSSYNSPLHF. The CDR3 nucleotides read TGTGCCACCAGCAGGGGAACAGGGAGCTCCTATAATTCACCCCTCCACTTT. The whole variable domain, remainder taken from reference TRBV15 and TRBJ1-6, is DAMVIQNPRYQVTQFGKPVTLSCSQTLNHNVMYWYQQKSSQAPKLLFHYYDKDFNNEADTPDNFQSRRPNTSFCFLDIRSPGLGDTAMYLCATSRGTGSSYNSPLHFGNGTRLTVT.

The J gene is TRBJ2-5, the V gene TRBV6-5; D is undetermined. The CDR3 extends over 13 amino acids. The V gene's germline CDR1 is MNHEY and CDR2 SVGAGI. Trimming left V 5 bases short and J 0 bases short, with 7 bases between. In DNA form, the CDR3 reads TGTGCCAGCAGTCTACAGAACCAAGAGACCCAGTACTTC. This gives the protein CASSLQNQETQYF.

The chain links TRBV5-1 to TRBJ2-2; possible D gene TRBD1, 6 bases. This CDR3 is built from 17 residues. Trimming pared 0 bases from V and 7 bases from J, leaving 19 bases between. Germline CDR1 and CDR2: SGHRS and YFSETQ. The CDR3 DNA is TGCGCCAGCAGCTTGGGAGGCACAGGGTTCATTGGCGGGGAGCTGTTTTTT. It yields the protein CASSLGGTGFIGGELFF.

This chain connects TRBV7-8 to TRBJ1-2, with 7 bases that match TRBD1. Germline CDR1 reads SGHVS; CDR2 reads FQNEAQ. The CDR3 has 15 amino acids. The V segment lost 5 bases and the J segment 6 bases; nucleotides outside the gene matches: 12. The CDR3 nucleotides read TGTGCCAGCAGCCTCACCACAACGACAGGGCATGGCTACACCTTC. Protein: CASSLTTTTGHGYTF.

The chain is built from TRBV12-5 and TRBJ2-2; D is possibly TRBD2 (5 bases). CDR3 length: 14 amino acids. CDR1 is LGHNT and CDR2 is FRNRAP in the germline V gene. V was trimmed by 0 bases and J by 4 bases, leaving 6 bases between them. CDR3 amino acids: CASGLVRGTGELFF. The CDR3, as DNA: TGTGCTAGTGGTTTGGTACGGGGCACCGGGGAGCTGTTTTTT. The complete variable domain, with remaining parts taken from reference TRBV12-5 and TRBJ2-2, reads DARVTQTPRHKVTEMGQEVTMRCQPILGHNTVFWYRQTMMQGLELLAYFRNRAPLDDSGMPKDRFSAEMPDATLATLKIQPSEPRDSAVYFCASGLVRGTGELFFGEGSRLTVL.

This clone has only one observation. The chain carries TRBV14 and TRBJ2-1; TRBD2 matches at 11 bases. The CDR3 runs 17 residues. Germline V gene lookup returns CDR1 SGHDN and CDR2 FVKESK. V trimming: 3 bases; J trimming: 7 bases; junction bases outside the gene matches: 11. The CDR3 region has the DNA TGTGCCAGCAGCCACCTAATTCCTAGCGGGGGGCAAAATGAGCAGTTCTTC. Translated: CASSHLIPSGGQNEQFF.

This clone was detected a few times. The chain uses TRBV7-9 and TRBJ1-1, with D possibly TRBD1 on 5 matching bases. Germline V gives CDR1 SEHNR, CDR2 FQNEAQ (reference sequence). The CDR3 covers 15 residues. Trimming took 7 bases from V and 0 from J, leaving 15 bases between them. CDR3 sequence: CASIKGRAVNTEAFF. In DNA form, the CDR3 reads TGTGCCAGCATTAAGGGGAGGGCGGTGAACACTGAAGCTTTCTTT. The full variable domain, with the rest looked up from reference TRBV7-9 and TRBJ1-1, is DTGVSQNPRHKITKRGQNVTFRCDPISEHNRLYWYRQTLGQGPEFLTYFQNEAQLEKSRLLSDRFSAERPKGSFSTLEIQRTEQGDSAMYLCASIKGRAVNTEAFFGQGTRLTVV.

The chain links TRBV7-9 to TRBJ2-1; tentative D call: TRBD2 (5 bases). Germline assignment: CDR1 SEHNR and CDR2 FQNEAQ (reference sequence). There are 15 residues in the CDR3. The V gene lost 1 base and the J gene lost 0 bases, with 7 bases spanning the gap. In nucleotides, the CDR3 is TGTGCCAGCAGCTTAGTTGGGAGCTCCTACAATGAGCAGTTCTTC. It specifies CASSLVGSSYNEQFF.

The chain employs TRBV9 and TRBJ2-7; a possible D gene is TRBD2 (5 bases). Trimming shortened V by 0 bases and J by 1 base, and 11 bases separated the two germline ends. The CDR3 runs to 15 residues. Per the germline V gene, CDR1 is SGDLS and CDR2 is YYNGEE. CDR3 sequence (DNA): TGTGCCAGCAGCGTAGCAAGCGGACCTTCCTACGAGCAGTACTTC. It yields the protein CASSVASGPSYEQYF.